Below, 9 T cell receptor beta chains from the same sample are listed, as sequenced in a study of spatial heterogeneity in lung cancer. Each CDR3 protein is one row after TCRdb ran MiXCR on the 5' RACE reads. The sample has 13,000 to 15,000 distinct CDR3 sequences; about 9.4% are singletons. The time point here: sample taken at primary tumor resection. Unsorted tumor, nontumor lung tissue or cryopreserved PBMC supplied the whole RNA. The starting material was PBMCs, obtained at surgery. These receptors originate from a male donor with early-stage non-small cell lung cancer.

This clonotype was observed at least ten times. The gene calls are TRBV7-9 and TRBJ2-7; a possible D gene is TRBD1 (6 bases). Trimming left V 4 bases short and J 3 bases short, with 10 bases between. This CDR3 spans 13 amino acids. The germline gives CDR1 SEHNR, CDR2 FQNEAQ (reference sequence). CDR3 sequence reads: CASSSQGYYEQYF. For the CDR3, the DNA is TGTGCCAGCAGCTCTCAGGGGTACTACGAGCAGTACTTC.

The rearrangement uses TRBV28 and TRBJ2-1; 11 nucleotides match TRBD2. Germline values: CDR1 MDHEN, CDR2 SYDVKM. The CDR3 covers 18 residues. V shed 4 bases and J 1 base; nucleotides not matched to a gene: 9. The CDR3 DNA is TGTGCCAGCAGTTCGATTCTAGCGGGAGGCGGGTCCTACAATGAGCAGTTCTTC. It is translated as CASSSILAGGGSYNEQFF.

This clonotype was detected many times. The rearrangement uses TRBV4-1 and TRBJ2-1, with 8 nucleotides matching TRBD2. Germline-derived CDR1 and CDR2 are MGHRA and YSYEKL. V shed 3 bases and J 4 bases; nucleotides not matched to a gene: 8. This CDR3 region has 16 residues. CDR3 bases: TGCGCCAGCAGCCAGTGGGTCACTAGCGGTTACAATGAGCAGTTCTTC. As protein: CASSQWVTSGYNEQFF.

In this sample, this clonotype turned up many times. This rearrangement joins TRBV20-1 to TRBJ2-1; weak D call: TRBD2 (6 bases). V lost 6 bases and J lost 0, with 12 bases in between. This CDR3 has 14 residues. The germline CDR1 and CDR2 sequences are DFQATT and SNEGSKA (reference sequence). CDR3 amino acids: CSAEGGSSYNEQFF. CDR3 DNA sequence: TGCAGTGCCGAGGGAGGCTCCTCCTACAATGAGCAGTTCTTC.

This chain connects TRBV7-8 to TRBJ1-4, with no clear D. CDR3 length equals 12 residues. Germline CDR1 reads SGHVS; CDR2 reads FQNEAQ. Trimming removed 4 bases from V and 8 bases from J, with 8 bases in between. CDR3 DNA sequence: TGTGCCAGCAGCTACAACCAGGAAAAACTGTTTTTT. Residues: CASSYNQEKLFF.

This chain links TRBV28 with TRBJ2-7; D unresolved. The germline CDR1 and CDR2 sequences are MDHEN and SYDVKM. Between the trimmed V and J ends, which lost 3 bases and 3 bases, there was a span of 12 bases. The CDR3 spans 14 residues. The CDR3 here is CASSLELPIYEQYF. In nucleotides, the CDR3 is TGTGCCAGCAGTTTGGAACTTCCGATCTACGAGCAGTACTTC.

This clonotype has ten or more counts. This chain uses TRBV20-1 with TRBJ2-1; TRBD2 aligns across 8 bases. The CDR3 length is 15 residues. Per germline, CDR1 DFQATT and CDR2 SNEGSKA (reference sequence). Unmatched junction bases numbered 15, after V lost 5 bases and J lost 9 bases. The CDR3 loop is CSAYPLSGGDPEQFF. CDR3 nucleotide sequence: TGCAGTGCTTACCCGCTATCGGGAGGGGATCCTGAGCAGTTCTTC.

This clonotype has at least ten counts. The chain joins TRBV24-1 to TRBJ2-3; 8 nucleotides agree with TRBD1. CDR1 and CDR2 (germline): KGHDR, SFDVKD. CDR3 length: 16 residues. V shed 1 base and J 4 bases; nucleotides not matched to a gene: 6. The CDR3 DNA sequence: TGTGCCACCAGTGATTTAGCCAGGGGGCCGGCAGATACGCAGTATTTT. Its protein is CATSDLARGPADTQYF.

The CDR3, as DNA: TGTGCCAGCAGCTTACTGGGTACCTACGAGCAGTACTTC. Its translation is CASSLLGTYEQYF. The V gene is TRBV7-9, the J gene TRBJ2-7; D gene unclear. Germline CDR1 and CDR2: SEHNR and FQNEAQ (reference sequence). This CDR3 has 13 residues. V was clipped by 2 bases and J by 2 bases, with 7 bases between them.